These 20 T cell receptor beta chains were sequenced from one sample in a study of cytomegalovirus exposure and HLA in healthy donors. Primers: 60 Vbeta forward and 13 Jbeta reverse. TCRdb's copy holds only in-frame clones and misses some; the assay was immunoSEQ multiplex PCR. The repertoire holds around 120,000 clones, with 15% as singletons. Sequencing used PBMCs. These receptors all stem from a woman aged 18 to 35 in good health and CMV-seronegative.

In its sample, this clone is medium-sized (0.01 to 0.1%). The chain joins TRBV6-4 to TRBJ2-3, with D perhaps matching TRBD2 (7 bases). The germline CDR1 and CDR2 sequences are MRHNA and SNTAGT. Trimming stripped 3 bases from V and 2 bases from J, with 9 bases between. This CDR3 contains 14 residues. CDR3: CASSEGGATDTQYF. DNA for the CDR3: TGTGCCAGCAGTGAGGGGGGGGCCACAGATACGCAGTATTTT.

Only a few counts were recorded for this clone. V usage is TRBV30 and J usage is TRBJ1-4; 8 bases line up with TRBD1. Germline CDR1 is GTSNPN and CDR2 is SVGIG (reference sequence). The CDR3 has 14 residues. Losses at the gene ends were 0 bases for V and 5 bases for J; bases not matched to a gene: 2. As DNA, the CDR3 is TGTGCCTGGAGTGTACGACAGGGGAATGAAAAACTGTTTTTT. Translating gives CAWSVRQGNEKLFF.

For the CDR3, the DNA is TGTGCCAGCAGTCTAGCGGGGTTCCTCTACGAGCAGTACTTC. This translates into CASSLAGFLYEQYF. This chain connects TRBV28 to TRBJ2-7; 9 bases are a match to TRBD2. The CDR3 spans 14 residues. The ends lost 5 bases at V and 3 bases at J; junction bases unmatched: 5. Germline V lookup: CDR1 MDHEN, CDR2 SYDVKM.

The V call is TRBV7-8, the J call TRBJ2-5, with TRBD2 matching 7 bases. The CDR3 spans 16 residues. Per germline, CDR1 SGHVS and CDR2 FQNEAQ. The trim removed 5 bases at V and 1 base at J, leaving 10 bases unmatched. DNA of the CDR3: TGTGCCAGCAGCCCATTAGAGGGGACTACCCAAGAGACCCAGTACTTC. This translates into CASSPLEGTTQETQYF.

The genes are TRBV19 and TRBJ2-1, with TRBD2 matching over 12 bases. The CDR3 length is 15 residues. Germline V lookup: CDR1 LNHDA, CDR2 SQIVND (reference sequence). V lost 6 bases, J lost 8 bases, and 8 bases stayed unmatched. As DNA, the CDR3 is TGTGCCAGTAGCCCCACTAGCGGGGGGATCGATGAGCAGTTCTTC. This translates into CASSPTSGGIDEQFF.

The rearrangement links TRBV6-5 to TRBJ1-4; the D gene is possibly TRBD1 (5 bases). CDR1 is MNHEY, CDR2 SVGAGI, per germline. CDR3 size: 13 residues. Trimming stripped 5 bases from V and 6 bases from J, with 10 bases between. In nucleotides, the CDR3 is TGTGCCAGCAGTGTGGGAGGGGATGAAAAACTGTTTTTT. Residues: CASSVGGDEKLFF.

The rearrangement uses TRBV6-1 and TRBJ1-2; D may be TRBD1 (6 bases). The CDR3 extends over 16 amino acids. V was cut by 0 bases and J by 3 bases, with 14 bases left in between. In germline, CDR1 is MNHNS, CDR2 SASEGT. The CDR3 region has the DNA TGTGCCAGCAGTGAAGCCCACCCGACAGGTGACTATGGCTACACCTTC. Translated, it gives CASSEAHPTGDYGYTF.

The CDR3 spells CASRARMSNQPQHF. The CDR3 nucleotides read TGTGCCAGCAGGGCCCGAATGAGCAATCAGCCCCAGCATTTT. The genes are TRBV6-1 and TRBJ1-5; no firm D call. Germline V lookup: CDR1 MNHNS, CDR2 SASEGT. Trimming shortened V by 6 bases and J by 1 base, and 10 bases separated the two germline ends. This CDR3 is 14 amino acids long.

This rearrangement joins TRBV7-9 to TRBJ1-2, with 9 bases identical to TRBD1. The germline V gene encodes CDR1 SEHNR and CDR2 FQNEAQ (reference sequence). The ends lost 4 bases at V and 1 base at J; junction bases unmatched: 7. The CDR3 is 16 residues long. CDR3 coding DNA: TGTGCCAGCAGCTCCACAGGGGGCAGACGTAACTATGGCTACACCTTC. The encoded protein is CASSSTGGRRNYGYTF. Looking up the rest from reference TRBV7-9 and TRBJ1-2 gives the full variable domain: DTGVSQNPRHKITKRGQNVTFRCDPISEHNRLYWYRQTLGQGPEFLTYFQNEAQLEKSRLLSDRFSAERPKGSFSTLEIQRTEQGDSAMYLCASSSTGGRRNYGYTFGSGTRLTVV.

The rearrangement uses TRBV18 and TRBJ1-4; D remains ambiguous. V was cut by 6 bases and J by 0 bases, with 8 bases left in between. The CDR3 is 14 residues long. Germline CDR1 and CDR2: KGHSH and LQKENI. The CDR3 loop reads CASSPVATNEKLFF. The CDR3 nucleotides read TGTGCCAGCTCCCCCGTTGCAACTAATGAAAAACTGTTTTTT. Based on the CDR3 plus reference TRBV18 and TRBJ1-4, the full variable domain is NAGVMQNPRHLVRRRGQEARLRCSPMKGHSHVYWYRQLPEEGLKFMVYLQKENIIDESGMPKERFSAEFPKEGPSILRIQQVVRGDSAAYFCASSPVATNEKLFFGSGTQLSVL.

This clone occurred a few times. V gene TRBV29-1 combines with J gene TRBJ1-3; 7 bases map to TRBD1. Germline CDR1 is SQVTM and CDR2 is ANQGSEA. This CDR3 contains 11 residues. The trim removed 1 base at V and 16 bases at J, leaving 7 bases unmatched. The CDR3 DNA follows: TGCAGCGTTGAAGCTGAAGGACAGGCGTATTTT. This sequence encodes CSVEAEGQAYF.

This clone has more than one count but fewer than ten. The chain links TRBV5-1 to TRBJ2-5, with D unresolved. This CDR3 comprises 16 residues. Trimming removed 0 bases at V and 5 bases at J, with 17 bases between. Per germline, CDR1 SGHRS and CDR2 YFSETQ. The CDR3 region has the DNA TGCGCCAGCAGCTTGGTTCTTGCGGTGAACGACGAGACCCAGTACTTC. Residues: CASSLVLAVNDETQYF.

The sample holds a few counts of this clone. The chain uses TRBV28 and TRBJ2-7, with 7 bases aligning to TRBD1. V lost 6 bases, J lost 3 bases, and 8 bases stayed unmatched. Per the germline V gene, CDR1 is MDHEN and CDR2 is SYDVKM. The CDR3 is 14 residues long. The CDR3 nucleotides read TGTGCCAGCAGAACACAGGGACAGTACTACGAGCAGTACTTC. This codes for CASRTQGQYYEQYF. Full variable domain (missing parts from reference TRBV28 and TRBJ2-7): DVKVTQSSRYLVKRTGEKVFLECVQDMDHENMFWYRQDPGLGLRLIYFSYDVKMKEKGDIPEGYSVSREKKERFSLILESASTNQTSMYLCASRTQGQYYEQYFGPGTRLTVT.

The rearrangement joins TRBV2 to TRBJ2-1; 9 positions match TRBD2. This CDR3 spans 14 amino acids. The germline gives CDR1 SNHLY, CDR2 FYNNEI. Losses at the gene ends were 4 bases for V and 10 bases for J; bases not matched to a gene: 8. Written as DNA, the CDR3 is TGTGCCAGCAGTGGAGAGGGACTAGCTGGCGAGCAGTTCTTC. Residues: CASSGEGLAGEQFF.

The chain joins TRBV27 to TRBJ2-1; no definite D call. The CDR3 has 13 residues. Trimming shortened V by 8 bases and J by 6 bases, and 14 bases separated the two germline ends. CDR1 MNHEY and CDR2 SMNVEV come from the germline V gene (reference sequence). CDR3 nucleotides: TGTGCCAGCGGTCGAGTCGCACGCAATGAGCAGTTCTTC. Translation gives CASGRVARNEQFF.

This clone came up a few times. The V call is TRBV5-6, the J call TRBJ2-1, with D possibly TRBD2 on 6 matching bases. V was cut by 4 bases and J by 3 bases, with 20 bases left in between. This CDR3 contains 17 residues. The germline V gene encodes CDR1 SGHDT and CDR2 YYEEEE. The CDR3 is CASSAPRLAIIYNEQFF. Written as DNA, the CDR3 is TGTGCCAGCAGCGCCCCCCGGCTAGCGATTATCTACAATGAGCAGTTCTTC.

This clone turned up a few times. This CDR3 is CASSPNGQADTQYF. CDR3 DNA: TGTGCCAGCAGCCCAAACGGACAGGCAGATACGCAGTATTTT. V is TRBV7-9 and J is TRBJ2-3; TRBD1 aligns across 7 bases. CDR3 length: 14 amino acids. Germline CDR1 and CDR2: SEHNR and FQNEAQ (reference sequence). J gave up 4 bases and V 5 bases, and 6 bases lay outside the gene matches.

This clone was counted between two and nine times. The gene calls are TRBV18 and TRBJ2-3, with D uncertain. Germline CDR1 KGHSH, CDR2 LQKENI. The V gene lost 1 base and the J gene lost 2 bases, with 7 bases spanning the gap. This CDR3 is 14 amino acids long. CDR3: CASSPRRLTDTQYF. CDR3 nucleotide sequence: TGTGCCAGCTCACCACGGCGGCTCACAGATACGCAGTATTTT.

This clone was counted a few times. J is TRBJ2-1 and V is TRBV27, with 13 nucleotides matching TRBD2. The CDR3 contains 16 residues. V shed 7 bases, J shed 5 bases, and the junction held 8 bases outside the gene matches. CDR1 is MNHEY and CDR2 is SMNVEV in the germline V gene (reference sequence). The CDR3 protein is CASTQLAGGLNNEQFF. CDR3 sequence (DNA): TGTGCCAGCACCCAACTAGCGGGAGGGCTTAACAATGAGCAGTTCTTC.

The chain employs TRBV19 and TRBJ1-2; TRBD1 matches 8 bases. J lost 4 bases, V lost 6 bases, and 7 bases had no gene match. The CDR3 extends over 14 amino acids. Germline CDR1 and CDR2: LNHDA and SQIVND (reference sequence). The CDR3, as DNA: TGTGCCAGTAGCCTGACAGGGGAGAGCTATGGCTACACCTTC. Protein: CASSLTGESYGYTF.